This TCR beta chain was recorded in a study of cytomegalovirus exposure and HLA in healthy donors. Trimming removed 1 base from V and 4 bases from J, with 10 bases in between. CDR1 SGHNT and CDR2 YENEEA come from the germline V gene. This CDR3 has 15 residues. It was with 60 Vbeta and 13 Jbeta primers that the PCR ran. TCRdb's table, derived via immunoSEQ multiplex PCR, lists solely in-frame clones and lacks some. This sample has around 140,000 clones, with around three quarters found just once. Study-wide points: In vitro data verified a few CMV-associated chains as specific for CMV antigens. Researchers reported from a later analysis that most CMV-associated TCR beta chains appeared HLA-restricted.

On this clone: Its matching antigen is unknown.

V is TRBV11-3 and J is TRBJ2-2; D perhaps matches TRBD2 (5 bases). Sequenced material: PBMCs. The receptor's source is a woman in her late teens or twenties in good health and CMV-seropositive. The CDR3 DNA sequence: TGTGCCAGCAGCTTAGTTCGGGGTGGCACCGGGGAGCTGTTTTTT. Translating gives CASSLVRGGTGELFF.